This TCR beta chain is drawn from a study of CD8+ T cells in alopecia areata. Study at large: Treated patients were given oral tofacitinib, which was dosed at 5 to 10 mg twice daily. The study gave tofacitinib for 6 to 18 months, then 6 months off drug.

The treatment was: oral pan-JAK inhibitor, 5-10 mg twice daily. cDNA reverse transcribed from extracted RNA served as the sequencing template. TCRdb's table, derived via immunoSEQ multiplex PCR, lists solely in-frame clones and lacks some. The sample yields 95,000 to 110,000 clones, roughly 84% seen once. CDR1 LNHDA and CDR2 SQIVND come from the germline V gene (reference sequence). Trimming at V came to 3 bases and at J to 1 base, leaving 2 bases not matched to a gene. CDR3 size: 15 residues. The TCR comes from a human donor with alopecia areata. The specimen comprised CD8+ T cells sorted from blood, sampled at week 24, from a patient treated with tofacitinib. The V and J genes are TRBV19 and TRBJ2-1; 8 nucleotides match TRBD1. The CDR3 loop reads CASSITGGSYNEQFF. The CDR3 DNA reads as TGTGCCAGTAGTATCACAGGGGGGTCCTACAATGAGCAGTTCTTC.